This TCR beta chain was captured by sequencing in a study of Ad26.COV2.S vaccination and SARS-CoV-2 variants. Regarding treatment: some 20 received Ad26.COV2.S at low or high dose, single or two shots; several received placebo; per-sample allocation not given. At day 63 after the first vaccine or placebo injection, samples were drawn. Here immunoSEQ multiplex PCR was the method, and the copy in TCRdb shows in-frame clones only, minus some. This sample has about 350,000 clones, with about 89% found just once. J lost 2 bases, V lost 6 bases, and 9 bases had no gene match. CDR1 is MNHEY and CDR2 is SVGEGT in the germline V gene. CDR3 length: 16 residues.

The material was peripheral blood, obtained in a trial of Ad26.COV2.S vaccine versus placebo. This receptor was taken from a person between 18 and 60 years old who received the Ad26.COV2.S COVID-19 vaccine or a placebo. This chain connects TRBV6-2 or TRBV6-3 to TRBJ1-5, with 8 bases lining up with TRBD1. CDR3 in amino acids: CASSQRTGFGNQPQHF. The CDR3 DNA sequence: TGTGCCAGCAGCCAAAGGACAGGGTTCGGCAATCAGCCCCAGCATTTT.